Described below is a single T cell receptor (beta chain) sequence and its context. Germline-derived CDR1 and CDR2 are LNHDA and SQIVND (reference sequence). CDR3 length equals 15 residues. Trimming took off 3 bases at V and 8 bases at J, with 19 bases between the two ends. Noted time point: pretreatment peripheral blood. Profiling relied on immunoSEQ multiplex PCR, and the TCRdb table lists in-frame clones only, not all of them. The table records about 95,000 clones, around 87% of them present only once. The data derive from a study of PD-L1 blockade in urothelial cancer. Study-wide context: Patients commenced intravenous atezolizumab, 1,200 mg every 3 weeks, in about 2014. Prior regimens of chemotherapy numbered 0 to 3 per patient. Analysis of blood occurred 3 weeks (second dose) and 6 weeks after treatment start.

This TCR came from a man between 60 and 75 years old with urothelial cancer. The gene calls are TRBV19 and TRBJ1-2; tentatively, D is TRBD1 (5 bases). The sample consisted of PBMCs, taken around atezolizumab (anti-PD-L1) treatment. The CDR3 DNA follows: TGTGCCAGTAGTATCGCCAGGTCGGGGGGTATCGGCTACACCTTC. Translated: CASSIARSGGIGYTF.